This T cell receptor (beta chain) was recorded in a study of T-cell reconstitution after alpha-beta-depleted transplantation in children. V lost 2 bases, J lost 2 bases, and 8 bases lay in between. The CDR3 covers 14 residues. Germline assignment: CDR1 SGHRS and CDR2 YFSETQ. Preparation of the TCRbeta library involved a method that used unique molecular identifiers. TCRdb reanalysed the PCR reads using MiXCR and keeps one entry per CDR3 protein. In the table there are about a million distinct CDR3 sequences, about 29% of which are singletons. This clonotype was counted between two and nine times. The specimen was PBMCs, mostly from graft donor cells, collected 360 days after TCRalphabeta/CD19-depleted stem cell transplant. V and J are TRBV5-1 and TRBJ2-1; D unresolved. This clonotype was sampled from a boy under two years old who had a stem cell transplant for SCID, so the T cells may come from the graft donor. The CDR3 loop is CASSLHRAYNEQFF. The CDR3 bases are TGCGCCAGCAGCTTACATAGGGCCTACAATGAGCAGTTCTTC.